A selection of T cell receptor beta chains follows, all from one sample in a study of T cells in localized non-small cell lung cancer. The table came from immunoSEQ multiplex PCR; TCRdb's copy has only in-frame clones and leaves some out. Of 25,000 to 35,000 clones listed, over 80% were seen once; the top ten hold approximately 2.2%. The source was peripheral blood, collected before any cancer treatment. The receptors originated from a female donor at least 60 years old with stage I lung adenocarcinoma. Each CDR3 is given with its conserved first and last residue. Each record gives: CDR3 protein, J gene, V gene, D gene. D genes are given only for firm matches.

CASSEAVIPSAAPNSYGYTF TRBJ1-2 TRBV2 .
CASSSRFYEQYF TRBJ2-7 TRBV28 .
CASSVRVESHKVGPF TRBJ2-6 TRBV7-6 .
CASSPSLYEQYF TRBJ2-7 TRBV18 .
CASSLEGNEQFF TRBJ2-1 TRBV7-9 .
CASSLEGRAYGYTF TRBJ1-2 TRBV5-4 .
CASSFGTQNTEAFF TRBJ1-1 TRBV5-6 .
CASSPTHANSPLHF TRBJ1-6 TRBV19 .
CASSQGVGTEAFF TRBJ1-1 TRBV4-1 .
CASSLRDWEATQYF TRBJ2-5 TRBV7-6 .
CASRGGTGNQPQHF TRBJ1-5 TRBV28 TRBD1
CASSEGHQKADTQYF TRBJ2-3 TRBV27 .
CAIRGTPQGEQYF TRBJ2-7 TRBV10-3 .
CASGLGQGAVEQFF TRBJ2-1 TRBV12-5 TRBD1
CASSPRTPSPLHF TRBJ1-6 TRBV11-3 .
CASSDSGSYGYTF TRBJ1-2 TRBV25-1 .
CASSRDGGLGNEKLFF TRBJ1-4 TRBV4-3 .
CASSFGSGTGGSYNEQFF TRBJ2-1 TRBV7-9 TRBD1
CAWSLADNYGYTF TRBJ1-2 TRBV30 .
CASSRQGGNTEAFF TRBJ1-1 TRBV6-1 TRBD1
CASSLNGTPYNEQFF TRBJ2-1 TRBV5-1 .
CASRPRGRGGETQYF TRBJ2-5 TRBV5-6 .
CASRTAGDNSPLHF TRBJ1-6 TRBV25-1 .
CASSADRGTAFF TRBJ1-1 TRBV19 .
CASVPGGGLVNQPQHF TRBJ1-5 TRBV12-5 .
CASKSAGTGYNEQFF TRBJ2-1 TRBV27 TRBD1
CASRRDSSYNEQFF TRBJ2-1 TRBV6-5 TRBD1
CASSRWQAEQFF TRBJ2-1 TRBV5-6 .
CASSADRRGTEAFF TRBJ1-1 TRBV6-6 .
CASSPGTRGTDTQYF TRBJ2-3 TRBV7-2 .
CASSGGLAPGQETQYF TRBJ2-5 TRBV5-1 TRBD2
CASRSSLGQGTEAFF TRBJ1-1 TRBV2 .
CASSPGTGAEAFF TRBJ1-1 TRBV18 TRBD1
CASSLSVAGQFLGYTF TRBJ1-2 TRBV5-5 TRBD1
CARTLYRTDTQYF TRBJ2-3 TRBV6-6 .
CATSVEGYGYTF TRBJ1-2 TRBV2 .
CATKGQGFEKLFF TRBJ1-4 TRBV15 TRBD1
CASSLVGRGNTEAFF TRBJ1-1 TRBV5-4 .
CASTERVSWEPQHF TRBJ1-5 TRBV28 .
CASSRARGGGGNQPQHF TRBJ1-5 TRBV28 .
CASTQLPLPDTQYF TRBJ2-3 TRBV6-6 .
CASSKWGSRRSGNQPQHF TRBJ1-5 TRBV19 .